This T cell receptor beta chain came from a study of cytomegalovirus exposure and HLA in healthy donors (dated by TCRdb to 2016 to 2017). For the study in its entirety: An earlier analysis of several hundred of the donors reported about 290 Gb of sequence data and roughly 110 million unique TCR beta sequences from some 180 million T cells. Class I and class II HLA loci were covered by the typing at four-digit resolution. In addition to the first cohort of 650 to 750 subjects, a separate validation cohort of 120 different subjects was used. Typing coverage varied by locus: roughly 629-640 donors for A, B, C, DRB1 and DQB1; approximately 500 for DQA1; over 600 for DPA1; roughly 450 for DPB1. Donor age, sex, ethnicity and CMV serostatus were compiled together with the repertoire data. Because of strong linkage in the cohort, roughly five DR-DQ haplotypes were treated as single units for association and clustering. An earlier analysis of about 600 of the donors used high-throughput TCR beta sequencing to judge whether each TCR beta V gene segment behaved as functional or pseudogenic. The study aimed to test whether signatures of past pathogen exposure could be identified by cataloging public T cell receptors. A later analysis re-examined previously published TCR beta repertoires from about 670 donors and added high-resolution HLA genotyping to investigate patterns of TCR occurrence. A later genetic analysis used genome-wide SNP genotypes for about three fifths of the roughly 700 donors, treating that subset as a discovery cohort. The study profiled the T cell repertoires of some 610 subjects by immunosequencing and related them to cytomegalovirus serostatus. Across approximately 400 genotyped donors of the cohort, an average of 235,054 unique TCR beta nucleotide sequences per donor were sequenced, and 15% to 20% of those sequences were non-productive. Of the roughly 410 genotyped donors, more than 75% were placed in the genetic ancestry cluster associated with self-reported Caucasian donors. All discovery cohort repertoires had been generated using a single sequencing platform. An early release covering some 640 HLA-typed donors comprised about 300 gigabases of sequencing data and tens of millions of unique TCR sequences. To predict cytomegalovirus infection status, the study combined high-throughput TCR immunosequencing, statistical association of individual TCRs with disease status, and machine learning. Rather than using new phenotypic data, the later analysis identified candidate immune exposures from TCR beta sequences and from how often those sequences occurred across donors. Paper-wide results and their limitations: In vitro tests confirmed that a few of the cytomegalovirus-associated TCR beta chains recognize cytomegalovirus antigens. The only immune exposure information available for the cohort was CMV serostatus. Most CMV-associated TCR beta chains appeared to be HLA-restricted in a later analysis, and the HLA associations seemed to be driven largely by CMV exposure. In a later genetic analysis, a missense DCLRE1C variant was associated with V-gene and J-gene trimming of TCR beta chains, and the association was replicated in an independent cohort. A further reported finding was that TCR beta sequences accurately predicted the HLA-A and HLA-B alleles for most subjects in the first cohort. The cohort was sequenced for TCR beta chains only, and without alpha or paired-chain data the features that could be detected were limited. Linkage disequilibrium might explain the correlated functional status among segregating V segments, but an unknown experimental factor could not be ruled out. The classifier was reported to diagnose cytomegalovirus status with high specificity and sensitivity in both the original cohort and the validation cohort. In a later analysis, the rate of TCR association differed among HLA loci, with DRB1 alleles having the most associated TCRs and HLA-C alleles having the fewest. Specific HLA alleles were associated with around 18,000 TCR beta sequences at a false discovery rate of 0.05 in a later analysis. The 87-base-pair reads could not distinguish some IMGT-functional V segments, including TRBV6-2 and TRBV6-3, so those segments were excluded. Most TCR sequences were seen in very few donors, while some public TCRs were found in many individuals. In a later analysis, HLA-associated TCR beta chains were found to be more clonally expanded and to have lower generation probabilities than equally common non-associated chains. In an earlier analysis of fewer than 700 of the donors, most TCR beta V segments appeared in productive rearrangements about 87% or about 30% of the time, broadly matching IMGT annotations. When HLA alleles, especially DR and DQ, strongly co-occurred, attributing TCR associations to individual alleles was difficult. A cluster of highly shared sequence variants was judged likely to represent a technical artifact of the sequencing pipeline. Because counts were too low, seventeen rarely observed V segments, including chromosome 9 orphons, were excluded from the earlier analysis of 587 of the donors. According to the authors, the approach could potentially be generalized to other disease states and immunological phenotypes. Because some donors lacked HLA typing at each locus, the association tests relied only on the typed subset. A later genetic analysis reported fewer N-insertions in productive TCRs among donors in an Asian-associated ancestry cluster than the approximately 700-donor mean. Presence/absence analyses assumed roughly uniform sequencing depth across donors, an assumption that may not hold. A total of 150 to 200 TCR beta chains were listed by the study as associated with cytomegalovirus. A later analysis reported that several top co-occurrence clusters appeared linked to parvovirus B19, influenza, CMV and Epstein-Barr virus.

V is pared back by 4 bases and J by 7 bases, with 11 bases lying between the germline termini. The CDR3 numbers 13 residues from cysteine through phenylalanine. Only the CDR3 portion is preserved as DNA: 39 bases, with reading frame beginning at the first base. The germline V gene (reference sequence) gives CDR1 as LNHDA and CDR2 as SQIVND. Details on this clone: Which antigen it targets is not known. No much larger clonotype is one base removed from it; base qualities were not supplied.

The cohort comprised some 680 healthy bone marrow donors. Cohort members were all nominally healthy when sampled, although unrecorded immune exposures were likely present. The donor tested CMV seropositive, placing the donor among the 250 to 350 seropositive members of the cohort. Every donor gave a peripheral blood sample, and the peripheral blood mononuclear cells from that sample were used for TCR beta sequencing. Genomic DNA was extracted from the blood cell samples with the Qiagen DNeasy Blood Extraction Kit. Library creation used the immunoSEQ multiplex PCR assay. The multiplex PCR relied on a mix of 60 forward primers for TCR Vbeta segments and 13 reverse primers for TCR Jbeta segments. Amplification of the CDR3 region of rearranged TCR beta genes was performed with a multiplex PCR assay on genomic DNA. The amplified TCR beta libraries were sequenced on the Illumina HiSeq System as 87-base-pair reads. Turning to the authors' computational methods: A later analysis tallied approximately 87 million unique TCR beta chains across the 666 repertoires, and about 10 million of those chains were shared by two or more donors. A nearest-neighbor algorithm error-corrected the raw reads and collapsed the reads into unique sequences, merging closely related sequences to remove PCR and sequencing errors. CDR3 sequences were aligned to IMGT reference sequences to assign V, D and J gene segments. For a sequence to be retained, a match of at least six nucleotides was required to both a V gene segment and a J gene segment. A rearrangement was called productive if the CDR3 had no stop codons and remained in frame with V and J, and every other rearrangement was called non-productive. CDR3 was defined by IMGT convention, running from the second conserved V-encoded cysteine to the conserved J-encoded phenylalanine. The earlier analysis of about 640 of the donors excluded any sequence lacking an unambiguous match to a single V gene segment. An earlier analysis of a few hundred of the donors classified V segments as functional when productive rearrangements were above 56.7% and as segregating when the standard deviation between donors was above 5%. A statistical classification framework was developed to diagnose cytomegalovirus status using the catalog of TCR beta chain sequences. V and J gene assignment, in a later analysis, came from comparing TCR nucleotide sequences with IMGT/GENE-DB human TR gene sequences. Using the TCRdist pipeline, a later analysis assigned CDR3 sequences along with most-parsimonious VDJ recombination scenarios. In a later analysis, each TCR beta chain was defined by its CDR3 amino acid sequence together with its V-gene family, and reads lacking a unique V-gene family were excluded. In a later analysis, several hundred highly shared, low-generation-probability nucleotide sequences were removed to address suspected cross-contamination and a sequencing artifact. For each public chain, a later analysis derived a clonal expansion index from normalized ranks of inferred template counts within each repertoire. Generation probabilities in a later analysis came from a VDJ recombination model fitted to out-of-frame rearrangements, and those results were checked against IGoR. A later analysis scored TCR-TCR, TCR-HLA and TCR-CMV co-occurrence with hypergeometric tests, applying a repertoire-size bias correction to TCR pairs. A later analysis estimated false discovery rates by permuting HLA or CMV assignments 20 times. A later analysis grouped co-occurring TCRs with DBSCAN, adding TCRdist sequence similarity when clustering within HLA-allele-positive subsets. Co-occurrence clustering excluded repertoires with fewer than 30,000 or more than 120,000 public chains, plus five with anomalous nucleotide sharing. This is the immuneACCESS table as TCRdb keeps it, with only in-frame sequences that have V and J called. A part of the clones is gone; compared with another copy, unresolved V genes explain less than half, and the rest is unexplained. V and J calls and clone size are given by that table; D and trimming were obtained from the DNA. Present in this sample are 120,000 to 150,000 clones, 70% to 85% of which were seen just once. Jointly, the top ten make up 8.8% of the sample.

The sequence links TRBV19 to TRBJ1-5; the D gene is perhaps TRBD1, on 5 matching bases. The sequenced material came from PBMCs. The receptor was isolated from a woman between 45 and 65 years old in good health and CMV-seropositive. The base sequence is TGTGCCAGTAGTAGGGGGGTCGGGCAGCCCCAGCATTTT. The encoded protein is CASSRGVGQPQHF.